The 25 T cell receptor beta chains below come from one sample, sequenced in a study of blood T cell repertoires in COVID-19. The table came from immunoSEQ multiplex PCR; TCRdb's copy has only in-frame clones and leaves some out. Among some 150,000 clones listed, 85% to 90% were seen once. Material: peripheral blood. Every receptor here comes from a woman aged 55-69 years with acute or convalescent COVID-19.

V is TRBV11-2 and J is TRBJ2-7; 11 bases line up with TRBD1. Germline V gene lookup returns CDR1 SGHAT and CDR2 FQNNGV. CDR3 length: 17 residues. J gave up 3 bases and V 5 bases, and 12 bases lay outside the gene matches. The CDR3 here is CASSIPDRGRNDYEQYF. In DNA, the CDR3 is TGTGCCAGCAGCATCCCGGACAGGGGGCGAAACGACTACGAGCAGTACTTC.

The gene calls are TRBV7-2 and TRBJ2-3, with D perhaps matching TRBD2 (5 bases). With 2 bases removed from V and 0 bases from J, the gap between germline ends came to 12 bases. The CDR3 runs 16 residues. Germline V gene lookup returns CDR1 SGHTA and CDR2 FQGNSA. The DNA of the CDR3 is TGTGCCAGCAGCTTACAACCCGTAGCGAGCACAGATACGCAGTATTTT. Its translation is CASSLQPVASTDTQYF.

The chain uses TRBV19 and TRBJ2-1, with 8 bases identical to TRBD2. CDR1 LNHDA and CDR2 SQIVND come from the germline V gene (reference sequence). The J segment lost 6 bases and the V segment lost 8 bases, leaving 12 bases of the junction unmatched. The CDR3 is made up of 15 amino acids. CDR3 protein: CASHMGTRGTNEQFF. CDR3 nucleotides: TGTGCCAGTCATATGGGGACTAGAGGGACCAATGAGCAGTTCTTC.

This clone has just one count. The chain is built from TRBV19 and TRBJ2-7, with TRBD1 matching 7 bases. V dropped 5 bases and J dropped 0; count of bases not matched to a gene: 7. The CDR3 covers 15 residues. Germline V gene sequence: CDR1 LNHDA, CDR2 SQIVND (reference sequence). CDR3 nucleotides: TGTGCCAGTAGTGATTATAACAGGGGCTCCTACGAGCAGTACTTC. It translates to CASSDYNRGSYEQYF.

The V and J genes are TRBV4-2 and TRBJ2-5; possibly TRBD1 for D (5 bases). The germline V gene encodes CDR1 LGHNA and CDR2 YNFKEQ. Trimming left V 0 bases short and J 7 bases short, with 9 bases between. The CDR3 runs to 13 residues. The CDR3 DNA reads TGTGCCAGCAGCCAAGATCCTCAGGGGACCCAGTACTTC. This sequence encodes CASSQDPQGTQYF.

Points on this clone: In the same sample, other DNA sequences code for this CDR3. The chain couples TRBV28 to TRBJ1-1; the D is unclear. Germline values: CDR1 MDHEN, CDR2 SYDVKM. The CDR3 consists of 13 residues. V was pared by 4 bases and J by 1 base, with 7 bases between. The CDR3 loop is CASSSGQNTEAFF. Here the CDR3 DNA reads TGTGCCAGCAGTTCGGGTCAGAACACTGAAGCTTTCTTT.

This clone turned up a few times. This chain uses TRBV7-3 with TRBJ2-2; D is unresolved. The V end was cut by 2 bases, the J end by 3 bases, with 4 bases between. The CDR3 consists of 13 residues. Looked up from germline, CDR1 is SGHTA and CDR2 is FQGTGA. CDR3 sequence (DNA): TGTGCCAGCAGCTTACAGTACACCGGGGAGCTGTTTTTT. Amino acid sequence: CASSLQYTGELFF.

The gene calls are TRBV4-3 and TRBJ1-1; weak D call: TRBD1 (5 bases). The germline gives CDR1 LGHNA, CDR2 YSLEER. The CDR3 spans 15 residues. V gave up 0 bases and J gave up 4 bases, with 12 bases separating them. As DNA, the CDR3 is TGCGCCAGCAGCCAAGATTGGGGGGTTGGCACTGAAGCTTTCTTT. Translated, it gives CASSQDWGVGTEAFF.

The rearrangement links TRBV29-1 to TRBJ2-1, with D hard to call. Per the germline V gene, CDR1 is SQVTM and CDR2 is ANQGSEA. The CDR3 runs 12 residues. Between the trimmed V and J ends, which lost 0 bases and 8 bases, there was a span of 8 bases. CDR3 DNA: TGCAGCGTTGAAGAGCCCAGATATGAGCAGTTCTTC. It is translated as CSVEEPRYEQFF.

CDR3 DNA: TGTGCCAGCAGTGCCGGACAGGCGACGAATCAGCCCCAGCATTTT. Protein: CASSAGQATNQPQHF. V gene TRBV2 combines with J gene TRBJ1-5; 7 nucleotides align to TRBD1. Trimming removed 4 bases from V and 4 bases from J; junction bases left unmatched: 7. The V gene's germline CDR1 is SNHLY and CDR2 FYNNEI. The length of the CDR3 is 15 residues.

This clone occurred once. The chain couples TRBV5-4 to TRBJ2-3, with 13 bases identical to TRBD2. CDR3 length: 16 residues. Per germline, CDR1 SGHNT and CDR2 YYREEE (reference sequence). V was pared by 4 bases and J by 6 bases, with 8 bases of the junction left unmatched. CDR3 nucleotide sequence: TGTGCCAGCAGCATAGGGACTAGCGGGGCCAGGGATACGCAGTATTTT. Its protein product is CASSIGTSGARDTQYF. Combining the CDR3 with reference TRBV5-4 and TRBJ2-3 gives the whole variable domain ETGVTQSPTHLIKTRGQQVTLRCSSQSGHNTVSWYQQALGQGPQFIFQYYREEENGRGNFPPRFSGLQFPNYSSELNVNALELDDSALYLCASSIGTSGARDTQYFGPGTRLTVL.

The chain links TRBV10-1 to TRBJ2-7; D perhaps matches TRBD2 (5 bases). This CDR3 contains 13 residues. Germline loops: CDR1 WNHNN, CDR2 SYGVQD (reference sequence). Trimming removed 5 bases at V and 2 bases at J, with 10 bases between. The chain's CDR3 is CASSTRGAYEQYF. The DNA of the CDR3 is TGCGCCAGCAGTACCCGGGGAGCCTACGAGCAGTACTTC.

The chain employs TRBV2 and TRBJ2-1, with D possibly matching TRBD1 (7 bases). The CDR3 has 15 residues. From germline, CDR1 is SNHLY and CDR2 FYNNEI. Trimming stripped 8 bases from V and 3 bases from J, with 17 bases between. The CDR3 loop reads CASGGTVYLYNEQFF. CDR3 nucleotides: TGTGCCAGCGGCGGGACAGTTTATCTCTACAATGAGCAGTTCTTC.

The rearrangement uses TRBV5-1 and TRBJ1-1, with 9 positions matching TRBD1. The junction had 11 bases not matched to a gene; V was cut back by 0 bases and J by 5 bases. Germline lookup yields CDR1 SGHRS and CDR2 YFSETQ. The CDR3 consists of 17 residues. The chain's CDR3 is CASSLGVQGARETEAFF. CDR3 nucleotide sequence: TGCGCCAGCAGCTTGGGCGTACAGGGGGCGCGGGAGACTGAAGCTTTCTTT.

With regard to this clone: The sample contains more than one DNA sequence encoding this CDR3. This chain connects TRBV9 to TRBJ1-3, with no clear D. The CDR3 length is 15 residues. The germline V and J ends were trimmed by 0 bases and 2 bases, with 9 bases remaining between them. Germline V lookup: CDR1 SGDLS, CDR2 YYNGEE. The CDR3 DNA follows: TGTGCCAGCAGCGTAGATCCCGGGGCTGGAAACACCATATATTTT. Its translation: CASSVDPGAGNTIYF.

This chain connects TRBV28 to TRBJ2-3; perhaps TRBD1 as D (6 bases). Germline CDR1 and CDR2: MDHEN and SYDVKM. This CDR3 has 14 amino acids. The ends were cut back, 4 bases at V and 2 bases at J, with 10 bases in the middle. The CDR3 protein is CASSSQGDTDTQYF. DNA for the CDR3: TGTGCCAGCAGTTCACAGGGTGACACAGATACGCAGTATTTT.

The count of this clone is one. The chain uses TRBV2 and TRBJ1-2; 11 nucleotides line up with TRBD1. V lost 4 bases and J lost 5; bases outside the gene matches: 6. The CDR3 totals 15 residues. Germline CDR1 reads SNHLY; CDR2 reads FYNNEI. The CDR3 is CASSAGQGAGYGYTF. The CDR3 region has the DNA TGTGCCAGCAGTGCCGGACAGGGGGCTGGATATGGCTACACCTTC.

This chain joins TRBV29-1 and TRBJ2-7; possibly TRBD2 for D (6 bases). The CDR3 length is 13 residues. Germline CDR1 is SQVTM and CDR2 is ANQGSEA. The V gene lost 4 bases and the J gene lost 6 bases, with 16 bases spanning the gap. Here the CDR3 reads CSVGVLLGSEQYF. Here the CDR3 DNA reads TGCAGCGTTGGAGTTCTTCTCGGGAGCGAGCAGTACTTC.

V gene TRBV28 combines with J gene TRBJ1-4, with TRBD1 identical over 7 bases. Per germline, CDR1 MDHEN and CDR2 SYDVKM. Unmatched junction bases numbered 14, after V lost 8 bases and J lost 8 bases. The CDR3 length is 15 residues. The CDR3 is CASSPSQGQREKLFF. DNA for the CDR3: TGTGCCAGCTCCCCATCACAGGGGCAGCGAGAAAAACTGTTTTTT.

The CDR3 is CASSYSRVNYEQYF. For the CDR3, the DNA is TGTGCCAGCAGCTACTCCAGGGTAAACTACGAGCAGTACTTC. This chain uses TRBV7-2 with TRBJ2-7, with D perhaps matching TRBD1 (5 bases). V was trimmed by 4 bases and J by 3 bases, leaving 13 bases between them. Per the germline V gene, CDR1 is SGHTA and CDR2 is FQGNSA. This CDR3 comprises 14 residues.

The V gene is TRBV5-4, the J gene TRBJ1-1; D not resolved. V dropped 4 bases and J dropped 5 bases, with 12 bases sitting between them. Looked up from germline, CDR1 is SGHNT and CDR2 is YYREEE (reference sequence). The CDR3 totals 13 residues. Here the CDR3 reads CASSPGRETEAFF. CDR3 coding DNA: TGTGCCAGCAGCCCCGGTCGGGAAACTGAAGCTTTCTTT.

The chain joins TRBV15 to TRBJ2-3, with 9 bases matching TRBD1. Germline CDR1 and CDR2: LNHNV and YYDKDF (reference sequence). The CDR3 covers 17 residues. V lost 0 bases, J lost 1 base, and 5 bases stayed unmatched. The CDR3 sequence is CATSRDWGDRGTDTQYF. The CDR3 DNA sequence: TGTGCCACCAGCAGAGATTGGGGGGACAGGGGCACAGATACGCAGTATTTT.

The chain joins TRBV24-1 to TRBJ2-2; the D gene is possibly TRBD1 (6 bases). Per germline, CDR1 KGHDR and CDR2 SFDVKD. Trimming took 4 bases from V and 7 from J, leaving 15 bases between them. The CDR3 length is 15 residues. In nucleotides, the CDR3 is TGTGCCACCAGTGACCCCACAGGGATCGTCGGGGAGCTGTTTTTT. Translation gives CATSDPTGIVGELFF.

The rearrangement joins TRBV18 to TRBJ1-1; D is possibly TRBD1 (5 bases). This CDR3 contains 14 residues. Trimming left V 4 bases short and J 0 bases short, with 9 bases between. Germline CDR1 is KGHSH and CDR2 is LQKENI. CDR3 DNA sequence: TGTGCCAGCTCACGGGGGGGTATGAACACTGAAGCTTTCTTT. It encodes CASSRGGMNTEAFF.

This chain links TRBV10-3 with TRBJ2-3; perhaps TRBD1 as D (6 bases). This CDR3 is built from 15 residues. CDR1 and CDR2 from the germline V gene are ENHRY and SYGVKD. Trimming removed 3 bases at V and 3 bases at J, with 13 bases between. Here the CDR3 reads CAISDRQGYTDTQYF. As DNA, the CDR3 is TGTGCCATCAGTGATAGGCAGGGGTATACAGATACGCAGTATTTT.